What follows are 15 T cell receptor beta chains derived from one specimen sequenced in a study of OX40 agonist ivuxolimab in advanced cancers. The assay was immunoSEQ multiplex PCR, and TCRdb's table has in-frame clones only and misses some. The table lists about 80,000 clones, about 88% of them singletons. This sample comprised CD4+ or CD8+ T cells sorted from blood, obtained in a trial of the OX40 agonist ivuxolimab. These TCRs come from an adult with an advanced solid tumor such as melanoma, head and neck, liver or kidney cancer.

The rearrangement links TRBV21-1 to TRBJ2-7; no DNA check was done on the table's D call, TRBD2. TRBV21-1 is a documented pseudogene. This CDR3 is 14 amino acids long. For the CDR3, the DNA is TGTGCCAGCAGCAAAGTGGGAGGGACGTACGAGCAGTACGTC. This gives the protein CASSKVGGTYEQYV.

The CDR3 protein is CAISLKRERYNEQFF. The CDR3 DNA sequence: TGTGCCATCAGTCTTAAGCGGGAGAGGTACAATGAGCAGTTCTTC. The chain joins TRBV10-3 to TRBJ2-1, with 8 bases aligning to TRBD2. V lost 5 bases, J lost 4 bases, and 7 bases stayed unmatched. There are 15 residues in the CDR3. Per the germline V gene, CDR1 is ENHRY and CDR2 is SYGVKD.

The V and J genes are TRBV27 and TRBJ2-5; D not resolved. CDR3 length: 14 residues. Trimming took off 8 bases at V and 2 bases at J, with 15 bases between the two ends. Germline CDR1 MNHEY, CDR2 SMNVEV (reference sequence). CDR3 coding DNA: TGTGCCAGCCGTAGAAGTGGGTGGCAAGAGACCCAGTACTTC. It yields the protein CASRRSGWQETQYF.

CDR3 coding DNA: TGTGCCAGTGCCCCTATCGGGGTCCCCTACAATGAGCAGTTCTTC. Protein: CASAPIGVPYNEQFF. The chain carries TRBV19 and TRBJ2-1; a weak D match, TRBD2 (5 bases). Trimming cost V 8 bases and J 2 bases, with 16 bases left between them. The CDR3 consists of 15 residues. From germline, CDR1 is LNHDA and CDR2 SQIVND (reference sequence). The full variable domain, in which reference TRBV19 and TRBJ2-1 provide the parts outside the CDR3, is DGGITQSPKYLFRKEGQNVTLSCEQNLNHDAMYWYRQDPGQGLRLIYYSQIVNDFQKGDIAEGYSVSREKKESFPLTVTSAQKNPTAFYLCASAPIGVPYNEQFFGPGTRLTVL.

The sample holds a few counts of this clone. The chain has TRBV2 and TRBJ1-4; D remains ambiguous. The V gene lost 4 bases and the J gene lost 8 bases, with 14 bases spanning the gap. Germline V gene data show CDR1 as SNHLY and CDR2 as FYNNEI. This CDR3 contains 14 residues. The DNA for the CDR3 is TGTGCCAGCAGTGTAAGGCAGGCCGCCGAAAAACTGTTTTTT. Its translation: CASSVRQAAEKLFF.

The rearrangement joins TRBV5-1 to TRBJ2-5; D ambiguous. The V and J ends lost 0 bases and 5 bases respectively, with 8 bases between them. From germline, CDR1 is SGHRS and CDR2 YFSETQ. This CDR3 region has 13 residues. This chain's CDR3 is CASSLGNGETQYF. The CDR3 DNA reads TGCGCCAGCAGCTTGGGGAATGGGGAGACCCAGTACTTC.

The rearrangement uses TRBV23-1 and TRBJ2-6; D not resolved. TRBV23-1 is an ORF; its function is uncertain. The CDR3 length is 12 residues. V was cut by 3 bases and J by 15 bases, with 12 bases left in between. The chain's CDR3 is CASSHSVGTLTF. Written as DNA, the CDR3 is TGCGCCAGCAGTCATTCGGTCGGCACCCTGACTTTC.

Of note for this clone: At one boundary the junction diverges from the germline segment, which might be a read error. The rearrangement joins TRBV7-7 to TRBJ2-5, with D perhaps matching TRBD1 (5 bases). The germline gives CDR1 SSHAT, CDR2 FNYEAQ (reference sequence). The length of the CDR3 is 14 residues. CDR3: CASSLGADQETQYF. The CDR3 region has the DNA TGTGCTAGCAGCTTAGGGGCAGACCAAGAGACCCAGTACTTC.

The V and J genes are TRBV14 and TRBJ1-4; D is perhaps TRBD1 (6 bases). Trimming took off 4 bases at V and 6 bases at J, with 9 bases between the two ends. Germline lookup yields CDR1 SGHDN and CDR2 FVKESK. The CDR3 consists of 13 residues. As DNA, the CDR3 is TGTGCCAGCAGCCGTTGGACAGATGAAAAACTGTTTTTT. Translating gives CASSRWTDEKLFF.

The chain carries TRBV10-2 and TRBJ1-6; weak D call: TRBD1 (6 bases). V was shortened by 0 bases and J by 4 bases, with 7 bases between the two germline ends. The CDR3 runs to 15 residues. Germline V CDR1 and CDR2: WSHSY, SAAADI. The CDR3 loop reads CASSESDRYNSPLHF. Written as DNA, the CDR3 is TGCGCCAGCAGTGAGTCGGACAGATATAATTCACCCCTCCACTTT.

As DNA, the CDR3 is TGTGCCAGCAGCTTAGTCGTAAGGACAGGTTACGGCTACACCTTC. Amino acids: CASSLVVRTGYGYTF. The V call is TRBV7-9, the J call TRBJ1-2, with 7 bases matching TRBD1. Looked up from germline, CDR1 is SEHNR and CDR2 is FQNEAQ (reference sequence). Trimming took 1 base from V and 8 from J; bases not matched to a gene: 10. This CDR3 has 15 amino acids.

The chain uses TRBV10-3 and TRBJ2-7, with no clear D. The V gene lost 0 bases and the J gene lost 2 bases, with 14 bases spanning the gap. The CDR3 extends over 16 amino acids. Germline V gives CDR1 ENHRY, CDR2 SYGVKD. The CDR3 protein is CAISESVGPPPYEQYF. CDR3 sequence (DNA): TGTGCCATCAGTGAGTCGGTGGGTCCCCCCCCCTACGAGCAGTACTTC.

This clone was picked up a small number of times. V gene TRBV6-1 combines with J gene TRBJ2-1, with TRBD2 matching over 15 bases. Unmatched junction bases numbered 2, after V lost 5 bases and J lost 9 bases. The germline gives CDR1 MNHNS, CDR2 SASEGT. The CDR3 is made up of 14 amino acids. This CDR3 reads CASSPGLAGGEQFF. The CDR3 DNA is TGTGCCAGCAGTCCGGGACTAGCGGGAGGTGAGCAGTTCTTC.

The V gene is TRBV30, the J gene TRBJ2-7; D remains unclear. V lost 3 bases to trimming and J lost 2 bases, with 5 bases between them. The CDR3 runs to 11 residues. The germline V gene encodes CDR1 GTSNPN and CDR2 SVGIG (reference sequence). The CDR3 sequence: CAWSSAYEQYF. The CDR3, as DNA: TGTGCCTGGAGCTCGGCCTACGAGCAGTACTTC. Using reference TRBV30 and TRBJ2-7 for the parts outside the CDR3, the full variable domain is SQTIHQWPATLVQPVGSPLSLECTVEGTSNPNLYWYRQAAGRGLQLLFYSVGIGQISSEVPQNLSASRPQDRQFILSSKKLLLSDSGFYLCAWSSAYEQYFGPGTRLTVT.

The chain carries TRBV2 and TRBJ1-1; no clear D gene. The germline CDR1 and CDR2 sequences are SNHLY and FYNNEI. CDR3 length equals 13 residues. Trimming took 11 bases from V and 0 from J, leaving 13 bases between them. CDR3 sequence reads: CAGSLWMNTEAFF. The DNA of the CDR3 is TGTGCCGGAAGTTTATGGATGAACACTGAAGCTTTCTTT.